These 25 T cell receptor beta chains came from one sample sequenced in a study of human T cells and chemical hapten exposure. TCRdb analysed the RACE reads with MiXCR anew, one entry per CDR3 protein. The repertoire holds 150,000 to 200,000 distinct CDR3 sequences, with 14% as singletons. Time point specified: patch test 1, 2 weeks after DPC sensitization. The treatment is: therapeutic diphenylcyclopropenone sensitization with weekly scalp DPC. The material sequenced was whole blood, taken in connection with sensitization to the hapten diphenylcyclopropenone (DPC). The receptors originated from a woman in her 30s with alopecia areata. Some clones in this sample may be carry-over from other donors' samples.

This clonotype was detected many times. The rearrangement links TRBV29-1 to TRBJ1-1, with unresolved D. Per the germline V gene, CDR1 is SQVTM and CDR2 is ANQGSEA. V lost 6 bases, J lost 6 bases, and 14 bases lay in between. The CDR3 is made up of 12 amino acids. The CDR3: CSVIVSGAEAFF. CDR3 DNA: TGCAGCGTGATCGTGTCCGGCGCTGAAGCTTTCTTT. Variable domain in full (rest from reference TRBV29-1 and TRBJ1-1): SAVISQKPSRDICQRGTSLTIQCQVDSQVTMMFWYRQQPGQSLTLIATANQGSEATYESGFVIDKFPISRPNLTFSTLTVSNMSPEDSSIYLCSVIVSGAEAFFGQGTRLTVV.

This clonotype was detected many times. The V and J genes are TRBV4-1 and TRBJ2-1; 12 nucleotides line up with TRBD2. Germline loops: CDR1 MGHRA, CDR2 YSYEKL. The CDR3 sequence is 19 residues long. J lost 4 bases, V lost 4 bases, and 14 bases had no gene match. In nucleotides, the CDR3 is TGCGCCAGCAGCCGACAGACTAGCGGGAGTCTTCCATTTTACAATGAGCAGTTCTTC. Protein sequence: CASSRQTSGSLPFYNEQFF.

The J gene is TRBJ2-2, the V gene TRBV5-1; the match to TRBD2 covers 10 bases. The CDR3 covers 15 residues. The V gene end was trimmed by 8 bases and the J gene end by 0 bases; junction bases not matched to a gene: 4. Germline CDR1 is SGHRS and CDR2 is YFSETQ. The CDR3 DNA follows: TGCGCCAGTCATAGCGGGGGGTCGAACACCGGGGAGCTGTTTTTT. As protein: CASHSGGSNTGELFF.

The CDR3 DNA reads TGTGCCAGCAGGCCACATTACGGCCAAGAGACCCAGTACTTC. Encoded protein: CASRPHYGQETQYF. The chain couples TRBV28 to TRBJ2-5; D gene uncertain. Germline V gene lookup returns CDR1 MDHEN and CDR2 SYDVKM. Trimming removed 6 bases from V and 1 base from J, with 12 bases in between. This CDR3 is 14 amino acids long.

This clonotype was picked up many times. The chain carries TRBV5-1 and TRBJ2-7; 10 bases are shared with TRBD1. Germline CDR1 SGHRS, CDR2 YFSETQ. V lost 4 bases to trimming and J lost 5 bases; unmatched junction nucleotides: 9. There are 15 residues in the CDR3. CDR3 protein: CASSPEGQGVDEQYF. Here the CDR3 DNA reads TGCGCCAGCAGCCCGGAAGGACAGGGGGTAGACGAGCAGTACTTC.

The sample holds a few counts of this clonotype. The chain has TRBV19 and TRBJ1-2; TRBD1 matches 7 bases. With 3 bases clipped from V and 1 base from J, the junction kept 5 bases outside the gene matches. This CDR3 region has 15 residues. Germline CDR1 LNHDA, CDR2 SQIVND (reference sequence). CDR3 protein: CASSIWQGVNYGYTF. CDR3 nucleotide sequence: TGTGCCAGTAGTATCTGGCAGGGGGTTAACTATGGCTACACCTTC.

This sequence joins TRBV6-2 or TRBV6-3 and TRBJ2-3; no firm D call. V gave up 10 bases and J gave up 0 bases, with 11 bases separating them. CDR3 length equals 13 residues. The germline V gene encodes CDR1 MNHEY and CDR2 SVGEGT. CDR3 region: CATMADSTDTQYF. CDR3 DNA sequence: TGTGCCACCATGGCGGACAGCACAGATACGCAGTATTTT.

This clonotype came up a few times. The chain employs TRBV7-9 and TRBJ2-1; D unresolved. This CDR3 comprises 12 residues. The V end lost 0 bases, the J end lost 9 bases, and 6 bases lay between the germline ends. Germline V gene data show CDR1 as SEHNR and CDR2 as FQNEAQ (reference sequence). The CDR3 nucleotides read TGTGCCAGCAGCTTAGCGGGGTTTGAGCAGTTCTTC. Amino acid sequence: CASSLAGFEQFF.

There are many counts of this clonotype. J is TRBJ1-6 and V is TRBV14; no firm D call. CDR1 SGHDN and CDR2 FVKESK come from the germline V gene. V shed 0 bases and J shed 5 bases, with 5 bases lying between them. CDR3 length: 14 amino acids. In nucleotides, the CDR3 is TGTGCCAGCAGCCAAGAGGTCGATAATTCACCCCTCCACTTT. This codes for CASSQEVDNSPLHF.

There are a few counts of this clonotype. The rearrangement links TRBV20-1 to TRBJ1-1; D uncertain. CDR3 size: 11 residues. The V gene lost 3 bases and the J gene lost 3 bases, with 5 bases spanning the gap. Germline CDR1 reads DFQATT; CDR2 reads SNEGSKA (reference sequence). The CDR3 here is CSASRDTEAFF. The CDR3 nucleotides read TGCAGTGCTAGTCGGGACACTGAAGCTTTCTTT.

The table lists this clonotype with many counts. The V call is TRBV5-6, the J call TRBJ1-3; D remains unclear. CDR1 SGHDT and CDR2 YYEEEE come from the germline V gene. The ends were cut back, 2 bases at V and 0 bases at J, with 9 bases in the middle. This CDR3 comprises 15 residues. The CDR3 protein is CASSFGPFSGNTIYF. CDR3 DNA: TGTGCCAGCAGCTTCGGGCCCTTCTCTGGAAACACCATATATTTT.

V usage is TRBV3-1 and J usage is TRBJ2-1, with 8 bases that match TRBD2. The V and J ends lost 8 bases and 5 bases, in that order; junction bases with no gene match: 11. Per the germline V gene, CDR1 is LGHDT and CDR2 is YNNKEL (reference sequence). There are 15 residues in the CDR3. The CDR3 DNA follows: TGTGCCAGCCGGACTAACCCGGGGGGGAACAATGAGCAGTTCTTC. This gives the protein CASRTNPGGNNEQFF.

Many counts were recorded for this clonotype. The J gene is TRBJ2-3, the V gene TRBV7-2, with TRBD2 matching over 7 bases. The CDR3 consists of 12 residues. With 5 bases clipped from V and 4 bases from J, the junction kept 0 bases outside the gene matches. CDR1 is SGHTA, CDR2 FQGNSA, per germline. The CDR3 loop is CASSGGADTQYF. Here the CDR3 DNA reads TGTGCCAGCAGCGGGGGGGCAGATACGCAGTATTTT.

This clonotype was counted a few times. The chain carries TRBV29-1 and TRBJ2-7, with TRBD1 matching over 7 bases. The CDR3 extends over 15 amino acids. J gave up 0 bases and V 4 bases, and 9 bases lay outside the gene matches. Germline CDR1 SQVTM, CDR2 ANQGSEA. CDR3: CSVGEPRGSSYEQYF. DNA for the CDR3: TGCAGCGTTGGGGAGCCCAGGGGGAGCTCCTACGAGCAGTACTTC.

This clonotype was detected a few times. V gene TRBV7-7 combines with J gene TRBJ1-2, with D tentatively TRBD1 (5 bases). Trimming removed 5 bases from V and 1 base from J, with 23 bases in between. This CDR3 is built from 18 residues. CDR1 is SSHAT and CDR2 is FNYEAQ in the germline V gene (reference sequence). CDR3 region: CASSNGGPSTNCNYGYTF. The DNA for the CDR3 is TGTGCCAGCAGCAACGGGGGTCCTAGTACGAACTGTAACTATGGCTACACCTTC.

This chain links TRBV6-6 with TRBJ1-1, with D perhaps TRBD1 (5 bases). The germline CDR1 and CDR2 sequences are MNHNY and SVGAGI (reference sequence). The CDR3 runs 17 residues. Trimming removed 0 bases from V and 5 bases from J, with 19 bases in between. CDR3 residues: CASSYSRLTGRGTEAFF. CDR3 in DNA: TGTGCCAGCAGTTACTCTAGGTTGACGGGAAGGGGTACTGAAGCTTTCTTT.

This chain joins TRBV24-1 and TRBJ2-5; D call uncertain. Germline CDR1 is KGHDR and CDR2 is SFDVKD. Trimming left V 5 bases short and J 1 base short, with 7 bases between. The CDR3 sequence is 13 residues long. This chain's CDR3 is CATSVDGQETQYF. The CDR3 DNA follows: TGTGCCACCAGTGTGGACGGCCAAGAGACCCAGTACTTC.

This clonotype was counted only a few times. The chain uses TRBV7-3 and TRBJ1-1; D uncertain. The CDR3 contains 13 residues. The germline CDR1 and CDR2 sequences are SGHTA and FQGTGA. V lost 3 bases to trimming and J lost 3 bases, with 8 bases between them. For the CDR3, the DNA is TGTGCCAGCAGCTTTTCCAAGGACACTGAAGCTTTCTTT. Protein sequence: CASSFSKDTEAFF.

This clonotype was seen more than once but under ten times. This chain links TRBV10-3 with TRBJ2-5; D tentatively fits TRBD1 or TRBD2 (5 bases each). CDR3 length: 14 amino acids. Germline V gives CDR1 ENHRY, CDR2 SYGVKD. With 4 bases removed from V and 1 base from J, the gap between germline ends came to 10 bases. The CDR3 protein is CAISAGTTQETQYF. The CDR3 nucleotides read TGTGCCATCAGTGCCGGGACCACCCAAGAGACCCAGTACTTC.

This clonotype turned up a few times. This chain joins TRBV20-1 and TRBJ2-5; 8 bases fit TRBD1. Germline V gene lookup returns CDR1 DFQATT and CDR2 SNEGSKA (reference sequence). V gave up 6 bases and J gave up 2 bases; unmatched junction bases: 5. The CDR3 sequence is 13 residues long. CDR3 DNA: TGCAGTGCACTCCGGACAGGGCAAGAGACCCAGTACTTC. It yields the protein CSALRTGQETQYF.

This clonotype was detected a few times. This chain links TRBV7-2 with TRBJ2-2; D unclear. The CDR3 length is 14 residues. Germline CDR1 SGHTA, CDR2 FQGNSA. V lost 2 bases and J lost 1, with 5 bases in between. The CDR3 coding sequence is TGTGCCAGCAGCTTAAGTGAGAACACCGGGGAGCTGTTTTTT. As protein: CASSLSENTGELFF.

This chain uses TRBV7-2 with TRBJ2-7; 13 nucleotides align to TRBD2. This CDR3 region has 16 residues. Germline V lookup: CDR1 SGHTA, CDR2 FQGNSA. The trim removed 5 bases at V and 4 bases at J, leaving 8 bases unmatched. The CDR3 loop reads CASSPGLAGDRYEQYF. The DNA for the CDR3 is TGTGCCAGCAGCCCCGGACTAGCGGGAGATAGGTACGAGCAGTACTTC.

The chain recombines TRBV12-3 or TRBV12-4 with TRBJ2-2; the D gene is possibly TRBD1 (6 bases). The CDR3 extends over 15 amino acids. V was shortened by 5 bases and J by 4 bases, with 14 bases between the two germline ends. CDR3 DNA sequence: TGTGCCAGCAGTCCCCTCGGACAGTCCACCGGGGAGCTGTTTTTT. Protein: CASSPLGQSTGELFF.

CDR3 amino acids: CASSFLLPDTQYF. CDR3 bases: TGTGCCAGCAGCTTTCTCCTCCCAGATACGCAGTATTTT. The chain uses TRBV9 and TRBJ2-3; D is undetermined. V gave up 4 bases and J gave up 4 bases, with 10 bases separating them. The CDR3 runs to 13 residues. Germline CDR1 and CDR2: SGDLS and YYNGEE.

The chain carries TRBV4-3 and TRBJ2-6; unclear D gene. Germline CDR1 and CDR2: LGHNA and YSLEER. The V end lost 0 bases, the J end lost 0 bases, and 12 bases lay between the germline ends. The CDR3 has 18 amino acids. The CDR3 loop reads CASSQDATASSGANVLTF. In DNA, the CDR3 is TGCGCCAGCAGCCAAGATGCGACGGCAAGCTCTGGGGCCAACGTCCTGACTTTC.